One and the same sample provided the 15 T cell receptor beta chains below, sequenced in a study of cytomegalovirus exposure and HLA in healthy donors. The table came from immunoSEQ multiplex PCR; TCRdb's copy has only in-frame clones and leaves some out. Among about 130,000 clones listed, just under 90% were seen once. Sequenced material: PBMCs. These receptors originate from a woman under 40 in good health and CMV-seropositive.

This clone was detected only once. The chain is built from TRBV11-2 and TRBJ2-3, with 8 bases aligning to TRBD2. Germline CDR1 is SGHAT and CDR2 is FQNNGV. The length of the CDR3 is 15 residues. V dropped 6 bases and J dropped 2; count of bases not matched to a gene: 7. The CDR3 DNA is TGTGCCAGCAGGTCGGGGGGGCTGTCCACAGATACGCAGTATTTT. Protein sequence: CASRSGGLSTDTQYF.

The chain joins TRBV28 to TRBJ1-2; TRBD1 agrees at 7 bases. CDR1 and CDR2 from the germline V gene are MDHEN and SYDVKM. This CDR3 is built from 14 residues. The V segment lost 8 bases and the J segment 7 bases; nucleotides outside the gene matches: 13. Here the CDR3 reads CASHYRGGSGGYTF. DNA of the CDR3: TGTGCCAGCCATTACAGGGGTGGAAGTGGTGGCTACACCTTC.

Only one count was recorded for this clone. The CDR3 DNA is TGTGCCAGCAGTACCATCGGGACAGTCGATGGCTACACCTTC. Its translation is CASSTIGTVDGYTF. V usage is TRBV6-6 and J usage is TRBJ1-2, with TRBD1 matching over 7 bases. After removal of 5 bases from V and 6 bases from J, the junction contained 9 bases not matched to a gene. Germline V gene lookup returns CDR1 MNHNY and CDR2 SVGAGI (reference sequence). The CDR3 is made up of 14 amino acids.

This clone was seen just once. The CDR3 spells CASSYRAVYGGYTF. CDR3 in DNA: TGTGCCAGCAGCTATAGAGCCGTTTACGGTGGCTACACCTTC. The chain recombines TRBV5-6 with TRBJ1-2; unclear D gene. This CDR3 comprises 14 residues. Trimming left V 3 bases short and J 7 bases short, with 16 bases between. Per the germline V gene, CDR1 is SGHDT and CDR2 is YYEEEE.

This clone appeared a few times. This chain links TRBV7-8 with TRBJ2-1, with D maybe TRBD2 (6 bases). CDR3 length: 15 residues. Germline CDR1 reads SGHVS; CDR2 reads FQNEAQ. Trimming removed 5 bases from V and 0 bases from J, with 11 bases in between. CDR3 nucleotides: TGTGCCAGCAGCGCGCGGGACTTCTCCTACAATGAGCAGTTCTTC. Amino acid sequence: CASSARDFSYNEQFF. The entire variable domain, with the rest obtained from reference TRBV7-8 and TRBJ2-1, is as follows: GAGVSQSPRYKVAKRGQDVALRCDPISGHVSLFWYQQALGQGPEFLTYFQNEAQLDKSGLPSDRFFAERPEGSVSTLKIQRTQQEDSAVYLCASSARDFSYNEQFFGPGTRLTVL.

This chain connects TRBV29-1 to TRBJ2-2, with D perhaps TRBD2 (6 bases). Germline V lookup: CDR1 SQVTM, CDR2 ANQGSEA. The CDR3 has 14 residues. The germline V and J ends were trimmed by 7 bases and 6 bases, with 18 bases remaining between them. The DNA of the CDR3 is TGCAGCGCCGGACCGGGACTTTGGGCCGGGGAGCTGTTTTTT. Protein product: CSAGPGLWAGELFF.

This chain links TRBV6-1 with TRBJ2-2, with TRBD2 matching over 8 bases. Germline V gene data show CDR1 as MNHNS and CDR2 as SASEGT. This CDR3 region has 17 residues. Trimming cost V 3 bases and J 4 bases; bases outside gene matches: 10. CDR3 bases: TGTGCCAGCAGTGATGCGGCCGGGGGGGCAGTCACCGGGGAGCTGTTTTTT. It specifies CASSDAAGGAVTGELFF.

This rearrangement joins TRBV28 to TRBJ1-5, with 9 bases matching TRBD1. CDR1 and CDR2 (germline): MDHEN, SYDVKM. The CDR3 covers 15 residues. V shed 4 bases and J 7 bases; nucleotides not matched to a gene: 8. This CDR3 reads CASSWDRVSGQPQHF. In nucleotides, the CDR3 is TGTGCCAGCAGTTGGGACAGGGTGAGTGGGCAGCCCCAGCATTTT.

V usage is TRBV6-5 and J usage is TRBJ2-3; D is unresolved. V gave up 2 bases and J gave up 0 bases, with 9 bases separating them. Germline CDR1 MNHEY, CDR2 SVGAGI. The CDR3 extends over 15 amino acids. As DNA, the CDR3 is TGTGCCAGCAGTTACGTGACACCAAGCACAGATACGCAGTATTTT. Its protein product is CASSYVTPSTDTQYF.

The rearrangement uses TRBV5-1 and TRBJ2-3, with 12 nucleotides matching TRBD2. From germline, CDR1 is SGHRS and CDR2 YFSETQ. V dropped 1 base and J dropped 5; count of bases not matched to a gene: 5. This CDR3 spans 16 amino acids. CDR3 in DNA: TGCGCCAGCAGCTTGTTCCTAGCGGGAGGGGAAGATACGCAGTATTTT. The encoded protein is CASSLFLAGGEDTQYF.

The rearrangement joins TRBV5-1 to TRBJ1-1; D gene uncertain. Germline assignment: CDR1 SGHRS and CDR2 YFSETQ. The CDR3 is 13 residues long. The V and J ends lost 0 bases and 2 bases respectively, with 5 bases between them. DNA for the CDR3: TGCGCCAGCAGCTTGGGTATAAACACTGAAGCTTTCTTT. Amino acid sequence: CASSLGINTEAFF.

This chain links TRBV10-3 with TRBJ2-3; D perhaps matches TRBD2 (5 bases). Looked up from germline, CDR1 is ENHRY and CDR2 is SYGVKD. V was clipped by 0 bases and J by 1 base, with 8 bases between them. This CDR3 has 15 amino acids. CDR3 bases: TGTGCCATCAGTGAGTCCAAGAGGGGCACAGATACGCAGTATTTT. Translating gives CAISESKRGTDTQYF.

The rearrangement uses TRBV6-1 and TRBJ1-2; the match to TRBD1 covers 8 bases. The length of the CDR3 is 15 residues. With V trimmed by 6 bases and J by 1 base, 7 bases remained unmatched. CDR1 MNHNS and CDR2 SASEGT come from the germline V gene. CDR3 protein: CASRQETGVNYGYTF. The CDR3 DNA is TGTGCCAGCAGACAAGAGACAGGGGTTAACTATGGCTACACCTTC.

This chain joins TRBV2 and TRBJ2-1, with TRBD2 matching 7 bases. The ends lost 6 bases at V and 4 bases at J; junction bases unmatched: 24. The germline V gene encodes CDR1 SNHLY and CDR2 FYNNEI. CDR3 length: 20 residues. The CDR3, as DNA: TGTGCCAGCAGGGACCCTAGCGGCCAACTGTACGAGTGGACGTACAATGAGCAGTTCTTC. It is translated as CASRDPSGQLYEWTYNEQFF.

The CDR3 DNA is TGTGCCAGCAGCCGACTAGGGCGCGAGCAGTACTTC. It encodes CASSRLGREQYF. The rearrangement uses TRBV28 and TRBJ2-7; tentative D call: TRBD2 (6 bases). Germline CDR1 is MDHEN and CDR2 is SYDVKM. Trimming removed 6 bases at V and 6 bases at J, with 12 bases between. CDR3 size: 12 residues.